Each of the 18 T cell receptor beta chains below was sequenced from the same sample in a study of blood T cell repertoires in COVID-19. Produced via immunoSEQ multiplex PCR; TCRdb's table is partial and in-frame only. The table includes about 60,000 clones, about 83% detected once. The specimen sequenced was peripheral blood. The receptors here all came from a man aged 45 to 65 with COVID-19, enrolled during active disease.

CDR3: CASTGTSGTSTSYNEQFF. The CDR3 DNA follows: TGTGCCAGTACCGGGACTAGCGGGACCAGTACCTCCTACAATGAGCAGTTCTTC. This chain connects TRBV19 to TRBJ2-1, with TRBD2 matching 13 bases. J was trimmed by 0 bases and V by 7 bases; bases with no gene match: 9. The length of the CDR3 is 18 residues. Germline CDR1 is LNHDA and CDR2 is SQIVND (reference sequence).

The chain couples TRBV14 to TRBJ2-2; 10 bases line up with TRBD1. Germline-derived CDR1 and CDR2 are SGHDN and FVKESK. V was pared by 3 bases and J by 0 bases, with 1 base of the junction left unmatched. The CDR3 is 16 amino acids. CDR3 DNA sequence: TGTGCCAGCAGCCAGGGGACAGGGGCGAACACCGGGGAGCTGTTTTTT. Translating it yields CASSQGTGANTGELFF.

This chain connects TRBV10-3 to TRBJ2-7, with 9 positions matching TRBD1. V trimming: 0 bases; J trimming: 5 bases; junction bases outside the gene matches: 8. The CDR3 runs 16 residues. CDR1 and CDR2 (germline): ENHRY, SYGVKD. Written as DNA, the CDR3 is TGTGCCATCAGTGAGTCGCAGAACAGGGGGCTTGACGAGCAGTACTTC. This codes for CAISESQNRGLDEQYF.

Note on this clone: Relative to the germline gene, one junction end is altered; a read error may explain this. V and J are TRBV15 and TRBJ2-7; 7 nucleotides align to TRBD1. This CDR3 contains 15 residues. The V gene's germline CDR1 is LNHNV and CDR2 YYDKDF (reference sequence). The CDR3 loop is CATSGEFRQGHEQYF. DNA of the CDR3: TGTGCCACCAGCGGAGAATTTAGACAGGGCCACGAGCAGTACTTC.

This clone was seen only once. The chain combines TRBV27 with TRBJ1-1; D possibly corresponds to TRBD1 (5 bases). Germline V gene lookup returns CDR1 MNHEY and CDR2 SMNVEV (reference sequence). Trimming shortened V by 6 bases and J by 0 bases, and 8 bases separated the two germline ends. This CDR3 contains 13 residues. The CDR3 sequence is CASRGELNTEAFF. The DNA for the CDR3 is TGTGCCAGCAGAGGGGAATTGAACACTGAAGCTTTCTTT.

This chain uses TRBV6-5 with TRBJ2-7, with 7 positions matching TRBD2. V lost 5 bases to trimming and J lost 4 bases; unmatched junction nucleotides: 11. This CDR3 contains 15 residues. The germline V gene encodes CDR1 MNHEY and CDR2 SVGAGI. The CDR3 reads CASSRRGRDRYEQYF. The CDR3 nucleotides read TGTGCCAGCAGTAGGCGAGGGAGGGATAGGTACGAGCAGTACTTC.

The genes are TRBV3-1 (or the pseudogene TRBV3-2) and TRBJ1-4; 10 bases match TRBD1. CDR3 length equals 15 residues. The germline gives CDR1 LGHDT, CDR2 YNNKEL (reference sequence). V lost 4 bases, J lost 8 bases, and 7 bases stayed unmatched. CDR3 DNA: TGTGCCAGCAGCCCTACCGGGACAGGGGCCGAAAAACTGTTTTTT. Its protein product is CASSPTGTGAEKLFF.

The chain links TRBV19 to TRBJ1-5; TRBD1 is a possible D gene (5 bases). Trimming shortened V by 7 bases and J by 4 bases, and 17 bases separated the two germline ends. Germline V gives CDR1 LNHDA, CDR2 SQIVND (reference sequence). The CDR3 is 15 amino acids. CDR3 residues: CASKVVGRGNQPQHF. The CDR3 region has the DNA TGTGCCAGTAAAGTCGTAGGAAGGGGTAATCAGCCCCAGCATTTT.

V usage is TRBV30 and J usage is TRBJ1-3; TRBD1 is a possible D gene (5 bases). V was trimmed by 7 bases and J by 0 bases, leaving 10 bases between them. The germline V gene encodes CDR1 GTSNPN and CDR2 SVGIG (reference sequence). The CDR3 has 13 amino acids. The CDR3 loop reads CASDSDSGNTIYF. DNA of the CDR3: TGTGCCTCAGACAGTGACTCTGGAAACACCATATATTTT.

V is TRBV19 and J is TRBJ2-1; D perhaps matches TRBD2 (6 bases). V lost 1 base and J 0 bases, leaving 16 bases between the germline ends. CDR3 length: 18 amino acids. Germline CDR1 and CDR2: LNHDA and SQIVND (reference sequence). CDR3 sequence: CASSIAPLAYSSYNEQFF. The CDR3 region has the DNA TGTGCCAGTAGTATAGCCCCTCTAGCGTATAGCTCCTACAATGAGCAGTTCTTC.

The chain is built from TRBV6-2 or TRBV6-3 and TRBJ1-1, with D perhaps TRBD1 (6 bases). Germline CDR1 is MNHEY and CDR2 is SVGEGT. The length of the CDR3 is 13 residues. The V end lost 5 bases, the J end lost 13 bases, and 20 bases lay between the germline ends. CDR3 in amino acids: CASSQGQPARVFF. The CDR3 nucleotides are TGTGCCAGCAGTCAAGGACAGCCCGCGAGAGTTTTCTTT.

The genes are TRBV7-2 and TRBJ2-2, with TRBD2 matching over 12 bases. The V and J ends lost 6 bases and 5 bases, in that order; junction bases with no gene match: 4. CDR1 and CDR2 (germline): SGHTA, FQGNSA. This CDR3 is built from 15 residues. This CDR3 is CASRAGLAGTGELFF. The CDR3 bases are TGTGCCAGCAGGGCAGGACTAGCGGGAACCGGGGAGCTGTTTTTT.

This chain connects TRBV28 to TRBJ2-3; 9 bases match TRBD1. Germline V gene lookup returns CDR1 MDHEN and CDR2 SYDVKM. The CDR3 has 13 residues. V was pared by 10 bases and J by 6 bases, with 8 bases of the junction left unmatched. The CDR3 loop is CAIAGTGRDTQYF. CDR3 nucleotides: TGTGCCATCGCCGGGACAGGGCGGGATACGCAGTATTTT.

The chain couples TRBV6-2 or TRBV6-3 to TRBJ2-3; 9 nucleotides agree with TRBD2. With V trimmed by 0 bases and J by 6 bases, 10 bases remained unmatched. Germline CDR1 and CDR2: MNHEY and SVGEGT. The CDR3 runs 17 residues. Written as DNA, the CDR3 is TGTGCCAGCAGTTACTCGGCTAGCGGGATCGAGGAGGATACGCAGTATTTT. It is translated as CASSYSASGIEEDTQYF.

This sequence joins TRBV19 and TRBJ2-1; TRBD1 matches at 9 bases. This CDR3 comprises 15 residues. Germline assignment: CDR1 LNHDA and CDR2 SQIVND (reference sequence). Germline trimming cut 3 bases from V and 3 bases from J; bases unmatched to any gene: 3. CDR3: CASSIRDRVYNEQFF. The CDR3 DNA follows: TGTGCCAGTAGTATCCGGGACAGGGTCTACAATGAGCAGTTCTTC.

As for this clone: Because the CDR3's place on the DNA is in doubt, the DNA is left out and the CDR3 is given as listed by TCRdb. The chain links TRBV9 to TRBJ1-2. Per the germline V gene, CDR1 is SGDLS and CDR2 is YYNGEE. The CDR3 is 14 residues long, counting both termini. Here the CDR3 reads CASSVGGGSAENTF.

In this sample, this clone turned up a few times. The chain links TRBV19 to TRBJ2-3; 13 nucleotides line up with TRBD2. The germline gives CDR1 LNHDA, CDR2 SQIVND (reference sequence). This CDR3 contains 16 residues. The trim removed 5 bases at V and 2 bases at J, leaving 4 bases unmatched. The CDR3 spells CASSYGLAGATDTQYF. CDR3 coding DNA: TGTGCCAGTAGTTACGGACTAGCGGGAGCCACAGATACGCAGTATTTT.

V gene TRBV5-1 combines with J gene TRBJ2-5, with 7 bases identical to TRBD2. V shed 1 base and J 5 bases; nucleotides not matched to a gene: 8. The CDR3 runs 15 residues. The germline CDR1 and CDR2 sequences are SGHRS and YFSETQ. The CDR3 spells CASSLPSGAEETQYF. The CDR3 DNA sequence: TGCGCCAGCAGCTTGCCTAGCGGAGCGGAGGAGACCCAGTACTTC. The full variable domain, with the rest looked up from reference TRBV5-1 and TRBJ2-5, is KAGVTQTPRYLIKTRGQQVTLSCSPISGHRSVSWYQQTPGQGLQFLFEYFSETQRNKGNFPGRFSGRQFSNSRSEMNVSTLELGDSALYLCASSLPSGAEETQYFGPGTRLLVL.